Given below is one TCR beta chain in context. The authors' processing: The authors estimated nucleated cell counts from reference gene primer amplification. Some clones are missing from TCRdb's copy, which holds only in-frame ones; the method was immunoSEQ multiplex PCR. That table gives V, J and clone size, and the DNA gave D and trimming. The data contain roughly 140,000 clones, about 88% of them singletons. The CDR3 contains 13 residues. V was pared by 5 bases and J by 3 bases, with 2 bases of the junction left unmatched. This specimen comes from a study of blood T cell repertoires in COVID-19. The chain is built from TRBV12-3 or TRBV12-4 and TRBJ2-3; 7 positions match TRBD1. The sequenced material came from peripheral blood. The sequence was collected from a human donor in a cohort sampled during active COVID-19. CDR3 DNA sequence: TGTGCCAGCAGTGCAGGGGGAACAGATACGCAGTATTTT. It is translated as CASSAGGTDTQYF.